The present T cell receptor (beta chain) was sequenced within a study of blood T cell repertoires in COVID-19. Across the study: Sources were T cells, B-cell-depleted T cells, or PBMCs; the material itself was cDNA or gDNA.

Original analysis: How many nucleated cells were present was estimated from reference gene primer amplification. Sequencing was performed with immunoSEQ multiplex PCR; in TCRdb, only in-frame clones are kept and a portion is missing. The DNA gave D and trimming, while V, J and clone size come from that table. The sample yields about 220,000 clones, approximately 78% seen once. Seattle patients were enrolled while actively infected and followed longitudinally. The junction had 6 bases not matched to a gene; V was cut back by 8 bases and J by 8 bases. This CDR3 region has 13 residues. Per germline, CDR1 SEHNR and CDR2 FQNEAQ (reference sequence).

Sample: peripheral blood. The clonotype was recovered from a woman between 65 and 79 years old with COVID-19, enrolled during active disease. The V and J genes are TRBV7-9 and TRBJ1-4; TRBD1 matches at 9 bases. The CDR3, as DNA: TGTGCCAGCCAGGGACAGGGCGGGGAAAAACTGTTTTTT. This sequence encodes CASQGQGGEKLFF. Together with reference TRBV7-9 and TRBJ1-4, the CDR3 gives the full variable domain: DTGVSQNPRHKITKRGQNVTFRCDPISEHNRLYWYRQTLGQGPEFLTYFQNEAQLEKSRLLSDRFSAERPKGSFSTLEIQRTEQGDSAMYLCASQGQGGEKLFFGSGTQLSVL.